The rows below give T cell receptor beta chains drawn from one sample of a study of shared clonotypes between healthy human individuals. Clones were read by immunoSEQ multiplex PCR, and TCRdb kept only the in-frame ones, dropping some. The sample contains approximately 740,000 clones, approximately 74% of which appear only once. The sample consisted of memory CD4+ T cells sorted from blood. These receptors were taken from a woman in her 30s in good health. The CDR3 runs from the conserved cysteine through the conserved F or W. A D gene is named only where the DNA matches it firmly. Part of the rows lack a size; the others show once, few, many or a class for expanded clones.

len: 11
j_gene: TRBJ2-7
abundance: -
v_gene: TRBV20-1
d_gene: -
CDR3aa: CSVYREYEQYF
CDR3nt: TGCAGTGTGTACAGGGAATACGAGCAGTACTTC

len: 14
j_gene: TRBJ2-7
abundance: -
v_gene: TRBV28
d_gene: TRBD2
CDR3aa: CASSFSGGMYEQYF
CDR3nt: TGTGCCAGCAGTTTCAGCGGGGGGATGTACGAGCAGTACTTC

len: 15
j_gene: TRBJ1-2
abundance: -
v_gene: TRBV6-5
d_gene: -
CDR3aa: CASSYSMEAFGGYTF
CDR3nt: TGTGCCAGCAGTTACTCGATGGAGGCGTTTGGAGGCTACACCTTC

len: 15
j_gene: TRBJ2-2
abundance: once
v_gene: TRBV5-6
d_gene: -
CDR3aa: CASSSRGENTGELFF
CDR3nt: TGTGCCAGCAGCTCTCGAGGGGAGAACACCGGGGAGCTGTTTTTT

len: 15
j_gene: TRBJ1-1
abundance: -
v_gene: TRBV2
d_gene: -
CDR3aa: CASSFLLGGNTEAFF
CDR3nt: TGTGCCAGCAGTTTTCTATTAGGGGGGAACACTGAAGCTTTCTTT

len: 14
j_gene: TRBJ1-1
abundance: -
v_gene: TRBV7-9
d_gene: -
CDR3aa: CASSLDPANTEAFF
CDR3nt: TGTGCCAGCAGCTTAGATCCAGCGAACACTGAAGCTTTCTTT

len: 15
j_gene: TRBJ2-1
abundance: -
v_gene: TRBV10-3
d_gene: TRBD1
CDR3aa: CAISDLGQGRYEQFF
CDR3nt: TGTGCCATCAGTGACCTGGGACAGGGGAGATATGAGCAGTTCTTC

len: 18
j_gene: TRBJ2-6
abundance: -
v_gene: TRBV6-1
d_gene: TRBD1
CDR3aa: CASSEQGQGSSGANVLTF
CDR3nt: TGTGCCAGCAGTGAACAGGGACAGGGGAGCTCTGGGGCCAACGTCCTGACTTTC

len: 17
j_gene: TRBJ2-1
abundance: -
v_gene: TRBV5-1
d_gene: TRBD2
CDR3aa: CASSLGLAGGPRMVQFF
CDR3nt: TGCGCCAGCAGCTTAGGGTTAGCGGGAGGGCCACGGATGGTGCAGTTCTTC

len: 17
j_gene: TRBJ2-1
abundance: few
v_gene: TRBV5-1
d_gene: -
CDR3aa: CASSLAYQRGSTGEQFF
CDR3nt: TGCGCCAGCAGCTTGGCCTACCAAAGGGGGAGTACGGGTGAGCAGTTCTTC

len: 15
j_gene: TRBJ1-4
abundance: once
v_gene: TRBV28
d_gene: TRBD1
CDR3aa: CASRGTGPTNEKLFF
CDR3nt: TGTGCCAGCAGGGGGACAGGTCCAACTAATGAAAAACTGTTTTTT

len: 17
j_gene: TRBJ2-5
abundance: -
v_gene: TRBV7-7
d_gene: TRBD2
CDR3aa: CASSTTRGTSGQETQYF
CDR3nt: TGTGCCAGCAGCACAACAAGAGGGACTAGCGGACAAGAGACCCAGTACTTC

len: 17
j_gene: TRBJ2-7
abundance: few
v_gene: TRBV7-6
d_gene: TRBD2
CDR3aa: CASSLGTSGSEAYEQYF
CDR3nt: TGTGCCAGCAGCTTAGGGACTAGCGGGAGTGAAGCCTACGAGCAGTACTTC

len: 15
j_gene: TRBJ2-1
abundance: -
v_gene: TRBV14
d_gene: TRBD1
CDR3aa: CASSHTGQVEDEQFF
CDR3nt: TGTGCCAGCAGCCATACTGGACAGGTTGAGGATGAGCAGTTCTTC

len: 16
j_gene: TRBJ2-5
abundance: -
v_gene: TRBV21-1
d_gene: -
CDR3aa: CASSTPETSGQETQYF
CDR3nt: TGTGCCAGCAGCACCCCGGAGACTAGCGGCCAAGAGACCCAGTACTTC

len: 12
j_gene: TRBJ2-7
abundance: -
v_gene: TRBV2
d_gene: -
CDR3aa: CASSETGYEQYF
CDR3nt: TGTGCCAGCAGTGAAACGGGTTACGAGCAGTACTTC